These T cell receptor beta chains were read from a single sample in a study of OX40 agonist ivuxolimab in advanced cancers. Generated by immunoSEQ multiplex PCR, the TCRdb table keeps only in-frame clones and is missing some. Found here are more than 9,000 clones, 69% of them singletons; the top ten hold roughly 12%. Material: CD4+ or CD8+ T cells sorted from blood, obtained in a trial of the OX40 agonist ivuxolimab. Receptor source: an adult with an advanced solid tumor such as melanoma, head and neck, liver or kidney cancer. Both conserved end residues are part of each CDR3. The order of the fields is clone size, V gene, J gene, D gene, CDR3 protein, CDR3 DNA. A D gene is named only where the DNA matches it firmly. Size values are once, few and many counts, or a class for expanded clones, and some rows have none.

medium-sized,TRBV6-1,TRBJ1-1,-,CASTEGVMNTEAFF,TGTGCCAGCACCGAGGGGGTTATGAACACTGAAGCTTTCTTT
-,TRBV4-2,TRBJ2-7,TRBD1,CASSLGAGGSYEQYF,TGTGCCAGCAGTCTAGGGGCAGGGGGCTCCTACGAGCAGTACTTC
-,TRBV15,TRBJ1-5,-,CATSSFSQPQHF,TGTGCCACCAGCAGTTTTTCCCAGCCCCAGCATTTT
few,TRBV25-1,TRBJ2-1,TRBD1,CASGIRDRPYNEQFF,TGTGCCAGCGGAATCCGGGACAGGCCCTACAATGAGCAGTTCTTC
-,TRBV6-1,TRBJ2-2,TRBD2,CASREGLGDLYTGELFF,TGTGCCAGCAGGGAAGGACTAGGGGACTTGTACACCGGGGAGCTGTTTTTT
few,TRBV28,TRBJ1-5,-,CASSPRQVYNQPQHF,TGTGCCAGCAGTCCCCGACAGGTGTACAATCAGCCCCAGCATTTT
once,TRBV7-7,TRBJ2-1,TRBD2,CASSLGLAGSNEQFF,TGTGCTAGCAGCTTAGGTCTAGCGGGAAGCAATGAGCAGTTCTTC